The 29 T cell receptor beta chains presented below share a single source sample, sequenced in a study of beta chain features in type 1 diabetes. Every bit of the isolated RNA underwent reverse transcription, so sequencing read expressed TCRB transcripts. Measured with immunoSEQ multiplex PCR; TCRdb has only the in-frame clones, and not every one. There are hundreds of thousands of clones in the sample; about 15% occur only once, and around 0.039% lies in the top ten. Sequencing was performed on naive CD4+ T cells from blood. The source is a man aged 30-40 years in good health.

This sequence joins TRBV18 and TRBJ1-2; TRBD1 matches 7 bases. The CDR3 loop spans 15 amino acids. V shed 1 base, J shed 2 bases, and the junction held 4 bases outside the gene matches. The germline V gene encodes CDR1 KGHSH and CDR2 LQKENI. In nucleotides, the CDR3 is TGTGCCAGCTCACCACTAGGACAGGCAAACTATGGCTACACCTTC. It codes for CASSPLGQANYGYTF.

J is TRBJ2-4 and V is TRBV9; tentative D call: TRBD2 (6 bases). Germline V lookup: CDR1 SGDLS, CDR2 YYNGEE. V lost 4 bases, J lost 4 bases, and 12 bases lay in between. The CDR3 contains 14 residues. The CDR3 loop is CASSSGTPKNIQYF. In DNA form, the CDR3 reads TGTGCCAGCAGCTCCGGGACTCCGAAAAACATTCAGTACTTC.

This chain connects TRBV29-1 to TRBJ2-5; D may correspond to TRBD1 or TRBD2 (6 bases each). Trimming stripped 6 bases from V and 5 bases from J, with 13 bases between. Germline values: CDR1 SQVTM, CDR2 ANQGSEA. This CDR3 contains 12 residues. CDR3 coding DNA: TGCAGCGTACGGGGGCCCGGGGAGACCCAGTACTTC. This translates into CSVRGPGETQYF.

The V and J genes are TRBV30 and TRBJ2-3; D perhaps matches TRBD2 (6 bases). V was cut by 3 bases and J by 0 bases, with 10 bases left in between. Germline V gene sequence: CDR1 GTSNPN, CDR2 SVGIG (reference sequence). This CDR3 is 14 amino acids long. DNA of the CDR3: TGTGCCTGGAGGTCGGCGGGAAGCACAGATACGCAGTATTTT. Translating it yields CAWRSAGSTDTQYF.

The chain links TRBV5-1 to TRBJ1-3, with 10 nucleotides matching TRBD1. V lost 4 bases to trimming and J lost 3 bases; unmatched junction nucleotides: 10. Germline V gene data show CDR1 as SGHRS and CDR2 as YFSETQ. This CDR3 has 17 amino acids. Written as DNA, the CDR3 is TGCGCCAGCAGCGGAGACAGGGGGCGACCTGGTGGAAACACCATATATTTT. Amino acid sequence: CASSGDRGRPGGNTIYF. Complete variable domain (other parts from reference TRBV5-1 and TRBJ1-3): KAGVTQTPRYLIKTRGQQVTLSCSPISGHRSVSWYQQTPGQGLQFLFEYFSETQRNKGNFPGRFSGRQFSNSRSEMNVSTLELGDSALYLCASSGDRGRPGGNTIYFGEGSWLTVV.

This clone has more than one count but fewer than ten. The CDR3 region has the DNA TGCAGCGTCGTTTTCGGACAGGGGGCGACAGATACGCAGTATTTT. Its translation is CSVVFGQGATDTQYF. The V call is TRBV29-1, the J call TRBJ2-3; 11 nucleotides match TRBD1. Germline CDR1 reads SQVTM; CDR2 reads ANQGSEA. V lost 6 bases, J lost 3 bases, and 8 bases stayed unmatched. The CDR3 loop spans 15 amino acids.

This sequence joins TRBV30 and TRBJ2-3, with D uncertain. Germline loops: CDR1 GTSNPN, CDR2 SVGIG (reference sequence). The CDR3 consists of 13 residues. V was cut by 1 base and J by 1 base, with 6 bases left in between. The CDR3 coding sequence is TGTGCCTGGAGTGCGGCTGGCACAGATACGCAGTATTTT. As protein: CAWSAAGTDTQYF.

This clone has a handful of counts. V is TRBV5-1 and J is TRBJ2-2; D gene ambiguous. The CDR3 is 12 amino acids. Germline CDR1 reads SGHRS; CDR2 reads YFSETQ. V lost 5 bases to trimming and J lost 5 bases, with 7 bases between them. CDR3 sequence (DNA): TGCGCCAGCAGTAGAACTACCGGGGAGCTGTTTTTT. Protein product: CASSRTTGELFF.

This clone was found a few times. This sequence joins TRBV5-1 and TRBJ1-1; D is uncertain. With 0 bases removed from V and 6 bases from J, the gap between germline ends came to 9 bases. The CDR3 is 13 residues long. Germline V CDR1 and CDR2: SGHRS, YFSETQ. The CDR3 sequence is CASSLAGTAEAFF. In nucleotides, the CDR3 is TGCGCCAGCAGCTTGGCAGGTACGGCTGAAGCTTTCTTT.

V usage is TRBV4-3 and J usage is TRBJ2-5, with 13 bases identical to TRBD2. The CDR3 is 16 residues long. Germline trimming cut 5 bases from V and 7 bases from J; bases unmatched to any gene: 10. Germline V gives CDR1 LGHNA, CDR2 YSLEER. The CDR3 sequence is CASSTGLAGAPGTQYF. DNA for the CDR3: TGCGCCAGCAGCACTGGACTAGCGGGGGCGCCGGGGACCCAGTACTTC.

The rearrangement uses TRBV9 and TRBJ2-7; the D is unclear. The CDR3 has 13 residues. With 1 base removed from V and 4 bases from J, the gap between germline ends came to 9 bases. Looked up from germline, CDR1 is SGDLS and CDR2 is YYNGEE. In nucleotides, the CDR3 is TGTGCCAGCAGCGTATCCCCCCAGTACGAGCAGTACTTC. Translated, it gives CASSVSPQYEQYF.

This chain links TRBV19 with TRBJ2-3; a possible D gene is TRBD2 (6 bases). Trimming left V 3 bases short and J 2 bases short, with 15 bases between. The germline CDR1 and CDR2 sequences are LNHDA and SQIVND (reference sequence). The CDR3 runs 16 residues. CDR3 amino acids: CASSIPLGGNTDTQYF. The DNA of the CDR3 is TGTGCCAGTAGTATCCCCCTCGGGGGAAACACAGATACGCAGTATTTT.

The gene calls are TRBV5-1 and TRBJ1-4; the match to TRBD1 covers 7 bases. Germline CDR1 SGHRS, CDR2 YFSETQ. The CDR3 has 15 residues. V lost 4 bases to trimming and J lost 3 bases; unmatched junction nucleotides: 6. In nucleotides, the CDR3 is TGCGCCAGCAGCCCAGGGACAGCCGCTAATGAAAAACTGTTTTTT. This sequence encodes CASSPGTAANEKLFF.

The chain links TRBV28 to TRBJ2-7; D remains ambiguous. This CDR3 contains 11 residues. Germline values: CDR1 MDHEN, CDR2 SYDVKM. With 5 bases removed from V and 6 bases from J, the gap between germline ends came to 8 bases. For the CDR3, the DNA is TGTGCCAGCAGTCCCCGTTTCGAGCAGTACTTC. It encodes CASSPRFEQYF.

Concerning this clone: One junction end does not reproduce the germline sequence, and a read error may be involved. The V and J genes are TRBV10-3 and TRBJ2-1; D gene unclear. Per germline, CDR1 ENHRY and CDR2 SYGVKD. CDR3 length equals 13 residues. This CDR3 reads CAIKGIPYNEQFF. The CDR3 DNA follows: TGTGCCATCAAAGGAATCCCCTACAACGAGCAGTTCTTC.

This clone was found a few times. The chain has TRBV30 and TRBJ1-1; D is possibly TRBD1 (5 bases). The CDR3 runs 12 residues. Deletions cut 4 bases from V and 3 bases from J, with 9 bases between. Germline V lookup: CDR1 GTSNPN, CDR2 SVGIG (reference sequence). CDR3 DNA sequence: TGTGCCTGGACCGCAGGGTACACTGAAGCTTTCTTT. Residues: CAWTAGYTEAFF.

The chain joins TRBV7-9 to TRBJ2-7; tentatively, D is TRBD2 (5 bases). The germline V and J ends were trimmed by 0 bases and 0 bases, with 6 bases remaining between them. CDR1 SEHNR and CDR2 FQNEAQ come from the germline V gene (reference sequence). The CDR3 sequence is 14 residues long. CDR3 sequence (DNA): TGTGCCAGCAGCTTAGCAGGGAGCTCCTACGAGCAGTACTTC. It specifies CASSLAGSSYEQYF.

The J gene is TRBJ1-5, the V gene TRBV4-1; TRBD1 agrees at 7 bases. J gave up 3 bases and V 6 bases, and 8 bases lay outside the gene matches. CDR3 length: 15 amino acids. Germline V gives CDR1 MGHRA, CDR2 YSYEKL. CDR3 nucleotide sequence: TGCGCCAGCAGTATAGGGGACAGCGACAATCAGCCCCAGCATTTT. It translates to CASSIGDSDNQPQHF.

This clone has a handful of counts. This sequence joins TRBV20-1 and TRBJ2-1; no clear D gene. Germline CDR1 is DFQATT and CDR2 is SNEGSKA (reference sequence). V shed 5 bases and J shed 10 bases, with 12 bases lying between them. The CDR3 is 11 amino acids. The CDR3 DNA follows: TGCAGTGCTTCCCCGACGGTAGAGCAGTTCTTC. Encoded protein: CSASPTVEQFF.

This sequence joins TRBV30 and TRBJ2-2; 9 bases fit TRBD2. The germline gives CDR1 GTSNPN, CDR2 SVGIG (reference sequence). This CDR3 region has 15 residues. With 3 bases clipped from V and 2 bases from J, the junction kept 4 bases outside the gene matches. CDR3 in amino acids: CAWRGLARNTGELFF. CDR3 bases: TGTGCCTGGAGAGGACTAGCGAGAAACACCGGGGAGCTGTTTTTT.

This clone was recorded a few times. This sequence joins TRBV6-5 and TRBJ1-1, with no clear D. In germline, CDR1 is MNHEY, CDR2 SVGAGI. The V end was cut by 6 bases, the J end by 1 base, with 3 bases between. This CDR3 spans 11 amino acids. CDR3 sequence reads: CASRANTEAFF. CDR3 coding DNA: TGTGCCAGCAGGGCGAACACTGAAGCTTTCTTT.

V usage is TRBV12-5 and J usage is TRBJ2-5; D call uncertain. V was cut by 6 bases and J by 0 bases, with 11 bases left in between. This CDR3 spans 14 amino acids. The germline V gene encodes CDR1 LGHNT and CDR2 FRNRAP. The CDR3 DNA reads TGTGCTAGTGGGCCCGGACGGAACCAAGAGACCCAGTACTTC. Translated, it gives CASGPGRNQETQYF. Full variable domain (remainder filled in from reference TRBV12-5 and TRBJ2-5): DARVTQTPRHKVTEMGQEVTMRCQPILGHNTVFWYRQTMMQGLELLAYFRNRAPLDDSGMPKDRFSAEMPDATLATLKIQPSEPRDSAVYFCASGPGRNQETQYFGPGTRLLVL.

The J gene is TRBJ2-7, the V gene TRBV5-4; 12 bases agree with TRBD2. The CDR3 sequence is 15 residues long. CDR1 and CDR2 from the germline V gene are SGHNT and YYREEE (reference sequence). V lost 3 bases and J lost 3; bases outside the gene matches: 4. The CDR3, as DNA: TGTGCCAGCAGCTGGACTAGCGGGACCAACTACGAGCAGTACTTC. It specifies CASSWTSGTNYEQYF.

This chain links TRBV4-1 with TRBJ2-3; D is possibly TRBD1 (5 bases). Trimming shortened V by 0 bases and J by 2 bases, and 9 bases separated the two germline ends. CDR3 size: 15 residues. CDR1 and CDR2 (germline): MGHRA, YSYEKL. The CDR3 coding sequence is TGCGCCAGCAGCCAAGATGGGGCTTACACAGATACGCAGTATTTT. Its protein is CASSQDGAYTDTQYF.

This clone showed up just a few times. The chain employs TRBV11-2 and TRBJ2-7, with a tentative D call TRBD1 (5 bases). The V gene's germline CDR1 is SGHAT and CDR2 FQNNGV. This CDR3 contains 15 residues. V was trimmed by 6 bases and J by 3 bases, leaving 18 bases between them. This CDR3 is CASRRIRGSGYEQYF. DNA of the CDR3: TGTGCCAGCAGGCGAATTAGGGGCAGTGGCTACGAGCAGTACTTC.

This clone was found a few times. V usage is TRBV23-1 and J usage is TRBJ1-5; the D gene is possibly TRBD1 (5 bases). TRBV23-1 is an ORF for which the function is uncertain. Deletions cut 8 bases from V and 3 bases from J, with 20 bases between. The CDR3 contains 16 residues. CDR3 loop: CASGFNCRGINQPQHF. In DNA, the CDR3 is TGCGCCAGCGGCTTTAATTGTAGGGGAATCAATCAGCCCCAGCATTTT.

The rearrangement uses TRBV28 and TRBJ2-7, with a possible D match to TRBD1 (5 bases). Trimming removed 4 bases from V and 5 bases from J, with 9 bases in between. Germline-derived CDR1 and CDR2 are MDHEN and SYDVKM. The CDR3 is 12 amino acids. The CDR3 sequence is CASSSLRDEQYF. For the CDR3, the DNA is TGTGCCAGCAGTTCTCTCAGGGACGAGCAGTACTTC.

This clone showed up just a few times. The same CDR3 arises from other DNA sequences in this sample as well. V and J are TRBV7-2 and TRBJ2-3, with D possibly being TRBD1 or TRBD2 (6 bases each). The V end lost 1 base, the J end lost 1 base, and 9 bases lay between the germline ends. This CDR3 contains 15 residues. Germline CDR1 SGHTA, CDR2 FQGNSA. The CDR3 reads CASSLGGAGTDTQYF. The CDR3 bases are TGTGCCAGCAGCTTAGGGGGGGCCGGCACAGATACGCAGTATTTT.

This clone was counted a few times. Other DNA sequences of this sample code for an identical CDR3. The gene calls are TRBV7-2 and TRBJ2-3; D is unclear. The V and J ends lost 1 base and 2 bases respectively, with 4 bases between them. Germline-derived CDR1 and CDR2 are SGHTA and FQGNSA. The CDR3 is 13 amino acids. The CDR3 DNA sequence: TGTGCCAGCAGCTTAGGACACACAGATACGCAGTATTTT. Protein sequence: CASSLGHTDTQYF.